Below are 17 T cell receptor beta chains sequenced from a single sample in a study of human T cells and chemical hapten exposure. MiXCR was run by TCRdb on the RACE reads, yielding one entry per CDR3 protein. The profile shows tens of thousands of distinct CDR3 sequences, roughly 4% of them singletons. Time point described: healthy volunteer bleed at 2 weeks. Unfractionated whole blood served as the source for total RNA extraction. Sequencing was carried out using whole blood. These receptors came from a female donor in good health. Some clones in this sample may be carry-over from other donors' samples.

This clonotype came up many times. V is TRBV7-2 and J is TRBJ2-3; D is ambiguous. This CDR3 has 15 amino acids. Germline V gene data show CDR1 as SGHTA and CDR2 as FQGNSA. The ends were cut back, 1 base at V and 3 bases at J, with 11 bases in the middle. CDR3 residues: CASSLEALLTDTQYF. In DNA form, the CDR3 reads TGTGCCAGCAGCTTAGAAGCTCTGCTAACAGATACGCAGTATTTT.

This clonotype was recorded many times. The chain is built from TRBV20-1 and TRBJ2-7; TRBD1 matches at 7 bases. The V gene end was trimmed by 0 bases and the J gene end by 2 bases; junction bases not matched to a gene: 7. CDR1 and CDR2 from the germline V gene are DFQATT and SNEGSKA (reference sequence). The CDR3 contains 15 residues. The CDR3 protein is CSAREQGMGTYEQYF. For the CDR3, the DNA is TGCAGTGCTAGAGAACAGGGGATGGGAACCTACGAGCAGTACTTC.

At least ten counts were recorded for this clonotype. The J gene is TRBJ2-1, the V gene TRBV20-1, with 8 positions matching TRBD1. The CDR3 length is 12 residues. The germline V gene has CDR1 DFQATT and CDR2 SNEGSKA (reference sequence). J lost 14 bases, V lost 3 bases, and 9 bases had no gene match. The CDR3 loop reads CSASAGDRTKFF. The CDR3 nucleotides are TGCAGTGCTAGTGCTGGGGACAGGACCAAGTTCTTC.

The chain joins TRBV4-1 to TRBJ2-1; maybe TRBD2 (7 bases). V shed 4 bases and J shed 1 base, with 17 bases lying between them. CDR3 length: 17 amino acids. Germline CDR1 MGHRA, CDR2 YSYEKL. In DNA, the CDR3 is TGCGCCAGCAGCCCCCCCGGAGGGGGGGGATCCTACAATGAGCAGTTCTTC. It translates to CASSPPGGGGSYNEQFF.

This clonotype was counted many times. This chain uses TRBV15 with TRBJ1-1, with 7 nucleotides matching TRBD1. V lost 5 bases and J lost 2; bases outside the gene matches: 2. The CDR3 covers 13 residues. The germline V gene encodes CDR1 LNHNV and CDR2 YYDKDF (reference sequence). The CDR3 spells CATSRQGNTEAFF. CDR3 in DNA: TGTGCCACCAGCCGACAGGGAAACACTGAAGCTTTCTTT. Using reference TRBV15 and TRBJ1-1 for the parts outside the CDR3, the full variable domain is DAMVIQNPRYQVTQFGKPVTLSCSQTLNHNVMYWYQQKSSQAPKLLFHYYDKDFNNEADTPDNFQSRRPNTSFCFLDIRSPGLGDTAMYLCATSRQGNTEAFFGQGTRLTVV.

This clonotype was seen at least ten times. The chain's CDR3 is CASSWADTQYF. CDR3 in DNA: TGTGCCAGCAGTTGGGCAGATACGCAGTATTTT. J is TRBJ2-3 and V is TRBV12-3 or TRBV12-4, with D unclear. The CDR3 runs 11 residues. The V end lost 4 bases, the J end lost 4 bases, and 3 bases lay between the germline ends.

The sample holds many counts of this clonotype. The gene calls are TRBV7-2 and TRBJ2-3; D not certain. Germline V CDR1 and CDR2: SGHTA, FQGNSA. The V end lost 2 bases, the J end lost 8 bases, and 14 bases lay between the germline ends. The CDR3 runs to 14 residues. In DNA, the CDR3 is TGTGCCAGCAGCTTACCGCCGGGTGGCGGTACGCAGTATTTT. This encodes CASSLPPGGGTQYF.

This clonotype was recorded at least ten times. The rearrangement uses TRBV6-1 and TRBJ2-7; no reliable D call. The CDR3 has 14 residues. Trimming stripped 1 base from V and 0 bases from J, with 7 bases between. Germline CDR1 MNHNS, CDR2 SASEGT. The CDR3 bases are TGTGCCAGCAGTGAAGTACTCTCCTCCTACGAGCAGTACTTC. Translating gives CASSEVLSSYEQYF.

There are many counts of this clonotype. V and J are TRBV20-1 and TRBJ2-3, with TRBD1 identical over 7 bases. The CDR3 covers 15 residues. V dropped 1 base and J dropped 2; count of bases not matched to a gene: 6. CDR1 is DFQATT and CDR2 is SNEGSKA in the germline V gene (reference sequence). This chain's CDR3 is CSARAPGGDTDTQYF. CDR3 DNA: TGCAGTGCTAGAGCTCCAGGGGGAGACACAGATACGCAGTATTTT.

This clonotype was observed at least ten times. The J gene is TRBJ1-1, the V gene TRBV9; D remains ambiguous. Trimming stripped 0 bases from V and 5 bases from J, with 8 bases between. The CDR3 loop spans 13 amino acids. Per germline, CDR1 SGDLS and CDR2 YYNGEE. The chain's CDR3 is CASSVVGTTEAFF. The CDR3 DNA sequence: TGTGCCAGCAGCGTAGTGGGCACTACTGAAGCTTTCTTT.

This clonotype was counted ten times or more. This sequence joins TRBV4-2 and TRBJ1-3; possibly TRBD1 for D (6 bases). From germline, CDR1 is LGHNA and CDR2 YNFKEQ. The V end was cut by 8 bases, the J end by 0 bases, with 14 bases between. The length of the CDR3 is 15 residues. CDR3 in DNA: TGTGCCAGCCGGCTGACAGGAAACTCTGGAAACACCATATATTTT. Protein product: CASRLTGNSGNTIYF.

This clonotype was observed many times. CDR3 bases: TGCAGCGTTGGGACTTCCAGCACAGATACGCAGTATTTT. This encodes CSVGTSSTDTQYF. The rearrangement uses TRBV29-1 and TRBJ2-3, with a weak D call TRBD2 (5 bases). Trimming pared 4 bases from V and 0 bases from J, leaving 8 bases between. CDR1 is SQVTM, CDR2 ANQGSEA, per germline. CDR3 size: 13 residues.

This clonotype has a count of ten or more. The genes are TRBV12-3 or TRBV12-4 and TRBJ1-1, with D possibly being TRBD1 (5 bases). CDR3 length equals 12 residues. V was pared by 6 bases and J by 11 bases, with 16 bases between. As DNA, the CDR3 is TGTGCCAGCAGGATCCCGGGACTAAAGGCTTTCTTT. It specifies CASRIPGLKAFF.

This clonotype was seen at least ten times. The chain employs TRBV12-3 or TRBV12-4 and TRBJ2-5; no definite D call. V lost 7 bases, J lost 1 base, and 10 bases lay in between. This CDR3 is 13 amino acids long. CDR3 DNA sequence: TGTGCCAGCATCTTAGAAGTCCAAGAGACCCAGTACTTC. It codes for CASILEVQETQYF.

The rearrangement uses TRBV7-8 and TRBJ1-5; the D is unclear. The CDR3 extends over 14 amino acids. In germline, CDR1 is SGHVS, CDR2 FQNEAQ. V lost 0 bases and J lost 3, with 6 bases in between. CDR3 amino acids: CASSLAGYNQPQHF. The CDR3 DNA sequence: TGTGCCAGCAGCTTAGCAGGCTACAATCAGCCCCAGCATTTT.

This clonotype was recorded many times. V is TRBV5-1 and J is TRBJ1-2; D gene unclear. CDR3 length: 16 residues. CDR1 and CDR2 from the germline V gene are SGHRS and YFSETQ. The V gene lost 5 bases and the J gene lost 4 bases, with 21 bases spanning the gap. The CDR3 loop is CASSTASGRLPYGYTF. Here the CDR3 DNA reads TGCGCCAGCAGTACTGCCTCAGGACGATTACCCTATGGCTACACCTTC.

This clonotype was detected many times. V is TRBV5-1 and J is TRBJ2-5, with 11 bases lining up with TRBD2. In germline, CDR1 is SGHRS, CDR2 YFSETQ. V lost 1 base, J lost 1 base, and 3 bases stayed unmatched. This CDR3 region has 16 residues. CDR3 sequence reads: CASSLRLAGSQETQYF. The CDR3 DNA sequence: TGCGCCAGCAGCTTGAGACTAGCGGGGAGCCAAGAGACCCAGTACTTC.